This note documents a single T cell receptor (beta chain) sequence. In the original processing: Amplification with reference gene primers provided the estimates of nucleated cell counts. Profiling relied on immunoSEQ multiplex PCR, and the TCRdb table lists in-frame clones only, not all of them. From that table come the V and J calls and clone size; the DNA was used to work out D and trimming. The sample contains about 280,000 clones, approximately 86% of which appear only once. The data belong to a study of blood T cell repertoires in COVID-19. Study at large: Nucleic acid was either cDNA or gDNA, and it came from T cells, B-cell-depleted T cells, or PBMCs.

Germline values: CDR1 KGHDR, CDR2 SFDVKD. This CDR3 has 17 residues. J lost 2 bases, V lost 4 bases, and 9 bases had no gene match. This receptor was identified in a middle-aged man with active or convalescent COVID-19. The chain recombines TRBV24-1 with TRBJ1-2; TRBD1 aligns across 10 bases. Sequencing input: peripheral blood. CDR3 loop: CATSETAGTGANYGYTF. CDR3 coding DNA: TGTGCCACCAGTGAAACCGCCGGGACAGGGGCGAACTATGGCTACACCTTC.